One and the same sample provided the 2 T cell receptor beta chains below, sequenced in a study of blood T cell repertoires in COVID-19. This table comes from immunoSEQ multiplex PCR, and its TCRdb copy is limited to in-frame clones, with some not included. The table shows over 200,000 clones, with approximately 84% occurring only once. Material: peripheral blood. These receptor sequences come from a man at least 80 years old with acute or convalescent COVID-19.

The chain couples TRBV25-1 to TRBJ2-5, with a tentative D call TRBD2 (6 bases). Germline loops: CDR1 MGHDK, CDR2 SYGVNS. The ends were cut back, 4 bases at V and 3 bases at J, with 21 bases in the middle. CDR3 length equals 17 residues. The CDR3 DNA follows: TGTGCCAGCAGTGGTAGAAGGGGTAGCGGTCAAAAAGAGACCCAGTACTTC. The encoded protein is CASSGRRGSGQKETQYF.

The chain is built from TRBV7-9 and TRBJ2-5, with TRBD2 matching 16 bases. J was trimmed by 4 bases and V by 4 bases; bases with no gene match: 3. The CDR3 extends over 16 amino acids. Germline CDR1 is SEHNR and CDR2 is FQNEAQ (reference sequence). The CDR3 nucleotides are TGTGCCAGCAGCTGGGGACTAGCGGGAGGGGGAGAGACCCAGTACTTC. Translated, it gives CASSWGLAGGGETQYF.